This TCR beta chain was sequenced for a study of T-cell reconstitution after alpha-beta-depleted transplantation in children (dated by TCRdb to the mid-2010s). At the level of the whole study: Using TCR repertoire profiling, the study followed T-cell immune reconstitution in a quantitative way in children after TCRalphabeta/CD19-depleted allogeneic hematopoietic cell transplantation.

The protocol used for the library was PCR. Instrument on record: Illumina HiSeq 2500. TCR libraries were prepared with molecular barcoding, using unique molecular identifiers to normalize TCRbeta repertoire quantification. Starting from the raw public reads, TCRdb applied fastp trimming at Q25, assembled clones with MiXCR and retained in-frame beta chains. Rows are unified per CDR3 protein, each entry keeping the most common DNA and genes. The sample has some 500,000 distinct CDR3 sequences on record, roughly 18% of them singletons. The biggest ten clones account for around 3.3% of the sample. The junction carries 27 bases between V and J, which are trimmed by 2 bases and 1 base respectively. For CDR1 and CDR2, the germline V gene lists SGHVS and FNYEAQ. From cysteine to phenylalanine, the CDR3 is 20 amino acids long. Just the 60-base CDR3 DNA is kept, in frame starting at base 1. Concerning this clonotype itself: Its antigen has not been determined. The sample holds no much larger clone one base away, and base qualities are not on file.

The chain employs TRBV7-6 and TRBJ2-7; the D gene cannot be named for sure. The receptor's source is a human donor who donated a stem cell graft to a child with acute lymphoblastic leukemia. This material consisted of PBMCs from the stem cell graft donor, taken from the stem cell graft. The CDR3 corresponds to CASSLTRAEYDRVGSYEQYF. The bases are TGTGCCAGCAGCTTAACCCGCGCAGAGTATGACCGCGTGGGATCCTACGAGCAGTACTTC.